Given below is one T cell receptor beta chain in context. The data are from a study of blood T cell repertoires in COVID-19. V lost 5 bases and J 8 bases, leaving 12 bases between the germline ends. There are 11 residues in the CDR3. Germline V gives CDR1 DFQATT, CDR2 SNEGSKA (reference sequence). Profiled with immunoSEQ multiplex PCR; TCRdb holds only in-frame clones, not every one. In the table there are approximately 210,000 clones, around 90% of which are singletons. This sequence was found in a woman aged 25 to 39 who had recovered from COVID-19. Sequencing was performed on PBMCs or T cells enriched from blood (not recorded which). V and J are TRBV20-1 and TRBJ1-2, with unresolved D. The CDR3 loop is CSAGGLYGYTF. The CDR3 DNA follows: TGCAGTGCTGGAGGACTATACGGCTACACCTTC.